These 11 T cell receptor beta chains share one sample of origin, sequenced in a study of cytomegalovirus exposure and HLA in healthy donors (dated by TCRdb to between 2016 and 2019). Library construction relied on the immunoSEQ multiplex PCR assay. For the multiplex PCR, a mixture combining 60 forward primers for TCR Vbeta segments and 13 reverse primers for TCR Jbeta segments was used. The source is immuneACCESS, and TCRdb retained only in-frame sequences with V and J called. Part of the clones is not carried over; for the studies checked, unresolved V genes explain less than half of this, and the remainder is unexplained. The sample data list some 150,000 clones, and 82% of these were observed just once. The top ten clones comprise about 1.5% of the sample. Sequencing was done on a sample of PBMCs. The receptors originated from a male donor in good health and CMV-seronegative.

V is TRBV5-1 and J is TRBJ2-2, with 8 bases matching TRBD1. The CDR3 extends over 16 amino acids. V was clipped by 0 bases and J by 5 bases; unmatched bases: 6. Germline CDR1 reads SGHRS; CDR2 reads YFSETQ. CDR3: CASSLVPDRETGELFF. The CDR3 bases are TGCGCCAGCAGCTTGGTCCCGGACAGGGAGACCGGGGAGCTGTTTTTT. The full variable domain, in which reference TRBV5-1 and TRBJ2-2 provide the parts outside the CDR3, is KAGVTQTPRYLIKTRGQQVTLSCSPISGHRSVSWYQQTPGQGLQFLFEYFSETQRNKGNFPGRFSGRQFSNSRSEMNVSTLELGDSALYLCASSLVPDRETGELFFGEGSRLTVL.

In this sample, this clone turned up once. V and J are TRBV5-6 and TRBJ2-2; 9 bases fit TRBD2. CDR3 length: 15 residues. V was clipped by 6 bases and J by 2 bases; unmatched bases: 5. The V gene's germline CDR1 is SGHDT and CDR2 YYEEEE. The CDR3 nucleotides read TGTGCCAGCATCGAAGCGGGAGGAAACACCGGGGAGCTGTTTTTT. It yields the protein CASIEAGGNTGELFF.

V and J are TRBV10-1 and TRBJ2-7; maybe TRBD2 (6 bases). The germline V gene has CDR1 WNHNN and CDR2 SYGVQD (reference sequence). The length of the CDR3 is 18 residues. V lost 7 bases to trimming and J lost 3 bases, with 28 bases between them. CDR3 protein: CASTQPPRASEFLYEQYF. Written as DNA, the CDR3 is TGCGCCAGCACCCAACCGCCCAGGGCTAGCGAGTTTCTCTACGAGCAGTACTTC.

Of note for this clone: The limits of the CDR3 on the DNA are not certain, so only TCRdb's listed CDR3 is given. The CDR3: CASGFGTGASFF. The chain links TRBV12-5 to TRBJ1-1; no DNA check was done on the table's D call, TRBD1. The length of the CDR3 is 12 amino acids, counting both ends. CDR1 and CDR2 from the germline V gene are LGHNT and FRNRAP.

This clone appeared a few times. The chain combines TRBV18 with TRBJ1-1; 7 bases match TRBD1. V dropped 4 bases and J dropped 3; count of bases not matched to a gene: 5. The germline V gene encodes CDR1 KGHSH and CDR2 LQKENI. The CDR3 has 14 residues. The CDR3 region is CASSRQGSDTEAFF. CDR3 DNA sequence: TGTGCCAGCTCACGACAGGGCTCGGACACTGAAGCTTTCTTT.

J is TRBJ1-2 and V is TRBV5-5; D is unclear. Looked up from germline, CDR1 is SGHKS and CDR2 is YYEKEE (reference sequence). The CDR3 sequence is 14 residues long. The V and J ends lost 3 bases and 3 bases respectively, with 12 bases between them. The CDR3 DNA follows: TGTGCCAGCAGCTCTGCCGAGAGGCACTATGGCTACACCTTC. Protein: CASSSAERHYGYTF.

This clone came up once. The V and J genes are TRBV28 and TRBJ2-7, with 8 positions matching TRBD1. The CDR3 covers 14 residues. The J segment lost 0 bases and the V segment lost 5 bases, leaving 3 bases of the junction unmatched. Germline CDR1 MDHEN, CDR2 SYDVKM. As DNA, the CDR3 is TGTGCCAGCAGTCGCCAGGGGGCCTCCTACGAGCAGTACTTC. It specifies CASSRQGASYEQYF.

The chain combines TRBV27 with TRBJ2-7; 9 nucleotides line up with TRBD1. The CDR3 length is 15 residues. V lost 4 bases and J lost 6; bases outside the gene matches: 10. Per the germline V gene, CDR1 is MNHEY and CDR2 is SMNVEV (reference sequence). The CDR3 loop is CASSSNDRGSAEQYF. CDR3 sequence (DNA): TGTGCCAGCAGTTCCAATGACAGGGGGTCCGCCGAGCAGTACTTC.

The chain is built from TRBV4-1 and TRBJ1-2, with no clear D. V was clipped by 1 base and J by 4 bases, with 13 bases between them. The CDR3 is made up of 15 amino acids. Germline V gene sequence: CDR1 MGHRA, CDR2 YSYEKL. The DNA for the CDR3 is TGCGCCAGCAGCCAAGCCCCAGCAGGAATCTATGGCTACACCTTC. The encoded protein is CASSQAPAGIYGYTF.

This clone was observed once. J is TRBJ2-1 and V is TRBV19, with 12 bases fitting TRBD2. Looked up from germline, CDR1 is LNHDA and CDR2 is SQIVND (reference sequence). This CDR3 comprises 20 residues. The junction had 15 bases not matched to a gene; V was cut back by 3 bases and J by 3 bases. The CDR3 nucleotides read TGTGCCAGTAGTATCCGAAGACTAGCGGGAGTCAAGGTAGGCTACAATGAGCAGTTCTTC. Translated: CASSIRRLAGVKVGYNEQFF.

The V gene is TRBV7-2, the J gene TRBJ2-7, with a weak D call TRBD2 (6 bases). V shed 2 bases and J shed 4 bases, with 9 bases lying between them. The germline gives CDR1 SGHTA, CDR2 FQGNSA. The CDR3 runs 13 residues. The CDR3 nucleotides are TGTGCCAGCAGCTTAACTAGCCCATACGAGCAGTACTTC. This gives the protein CASSLTSPYEQYF.